A selection of T cell receptor beta chains follows, all from one sample in a study of blood T cell repertoires in COVID-19. Generated by immunoSEQ multiplex PCR, the TCRdb table keeps only in-frame clones and is missing some. The table has around 80,000 clones, 82% seen once; the top ten hold about 10%. The sample was peripheral blood. Receptor source: a man between 60 and 75 years old with acute or convalescent COVID-19. Each CDR3 is given with its conserved first and last residue.

J,length,V,CDR3
TRBJ2-1,13,TRBV11-3,CASSLSRNNEQFF
TRBJ2-3,11,TRBV29-1,CSVEREGKQYF
TRBJ1-2,12,TRBV28,CASSDRNYGYTF
TRBJ1-1,15,TRBV18,CASSPLGTVNTEAFF
TRBJ1-3,16,TRBV7-9,CASSLGTVSSGNTIYF
TRBJ2-7,15,TRBV7-2,CASSSQGSGSYEQYF
TRBJ1-5,12,TRBV11-2,CASSLEGGPQHF
TRBJ2-1,18,TRBV3-1/TRBV3-2,CASSQPGLAGGLHNEQFF
TRBJ2-2,13,TRBV6-4,CASTAENTGELFF
TRBJ2-5,13,TRBV19,CASSMLSQETQYF
TRBJ1-4,15,TRBV11-2,CASSLGQTTNEKLFF
TRBJ1-1,16,TRBV21-1,CASRCTIATQRTEAFF
TRBJ1-1,13,TRBV12-3/TRBV12-4,CASKGQMNTEAFF
TRBJ1-4,14,TRBV28,CASSFKGVREKLFF
TRBJ2-7,11,TRBV28,CASSSTGRQYF
TRBJ2-1,15,TRBV7-2,CASSHSPGTSPEQFF
TRBJ2-3,15,TRBV5-1,CASSGLKGAGDTQYF
TRBJ1-1,14,TRBV7-2,CASSLTSLNTEAFF
TRBJ2-1,11,TRBV29-1,CSVGNYNEQFF
TRBJ1-2,14,TRBV6-5,CASSITGTGVGYTF
TRBJ2-7,14,TRBV7-8,CASSWDSGLYEQYF
TRBJ1-6,13,TRBV6-4,CASSPDRSSPLHF
TRBJ2-7,12,TRBV10-1,CASGANTYEQYF
TRBJ2-7,19,TRBV5-1,CASSGPGTSGTGRSREQYF
TRBJ2-5,15,TRBV7-2,CASSFSQGGGETQYF
TRBJ2-3,15,TRBV29-1,CSVAPGQGFADTQYF
TRBJ2-3,13,TRBV30,CAAWSKSGDTQYF
TRBJ1-2,14,TRBV5-1,CASRDTNTFYGYTF
TRBJ2-2,16,TRBV9,CASSPGAGGNTGELFF
TRBJ2-7,14,TRBV6-5,CASRGAGFRGEQYF
TRBJ1-3,12,TRBV10-3,CAIGASGNTIYF
TRBJ2-2,18,TRBV12-5,CASGLERIRDRDTGELFF
TRBJ2-7,14,TRBV11-2,CASSLPLAGIEQYF
TRBJ2-1,15,TRBV11-2,CASSPSGGAGNEQFF
TRBJ2-3,15,TRBV7-2,CASRSGIQLADTQYF
TRBJ2-1,14,TRBV7-9,CASSYGQPGNEQFF
TRBJ1-2,11,TRBV2,CASTQGFGYTF
TRBJ2-5,14,TRBV6-5,CASSYSPGWETQYF
TRBJ1-2,15,TRBV5-1,CASSLSGTGNYGYTF
TRBJ1-3,16,TRBV19,CASRAQAANSGNTIYF
TRBJ1-5,16,TRBV19,CASSVRQGSSNQPQHF